This T cell receptor (beta chain) was retrieved from a study of cytomegalovirus exposure and HLA in healthy donors (dated by TCRdb to the late 2010s). For the wider study: According to an earlier analysis of 550 to 750 of the donors, about 179 million T cells yielded roughly 100 million unique TCR beta sequences and roughly 280 Gb of sequence data. Roughly 300 gigabases of sequencing data and 75 million to 85 million unique TCR sequences made up an early release that covered over 550 HLA-typed donors. Of the 398 genotyped donors, roughly 80% fell in the genetic ancestry cluster associated with self-reported Caucasian donors. The study aimed to test whether cataloging public T cell receptors could reveal signatures of past pathogen exposure. The study profiled the T cell repertoires of hundreds of subjects by immunosequencing and related them to cytomegalovirus serostatus. Besides the first cohort of roughly 660 subjects, a separate validation cohort made up of 120 different subjects was used. To predict cytomegalovirus infection status, the study combined high-throughput TCR immunosequencing, statistical association of individual TCRs with disease status, and machine learning. A later analysis re-analyzed previously published TCR beta repertoires from hundreds of donors and added high-resolution HLA genotyping to study TCR occurrence patterns. Rather than using new phenotypic data, the later analysis identified candidate immune exposures from TCR beta sequences and from how often those sequences occurred across donors. To decide whether each TCR beta V gene segment behaved as functional or pseudogenic, an earlier analysis of some 600 of the donors relied on high-throughput TCR beta sequencing. Alongside the repertoire data, information on donor age, sex, ethnicity and CMV serostatus was compiled. In a later genetic analysis, genome-wide SNP genotypes for about 55% of the roughly 670 donors were used, and that subset was treated as a discovery cohort. All discovery cohort repertoires had been generated on a single sequencing platform. Both class I and class II loci were covered by HLA typing, at four-digit resolution. Typing coverage varied by locus: 629-630 donors for A, B, C, DRB1 and DQB1; more than 500 for DQA1; approximately 570 for DPA1; fewer than 480 for DPB1. Roughly 5 DR-DQ haplotypes were handled as single units for association and clustering, since linkage in the cohort was strong. On average, roughly 240,000 unique TCR beta nucleotide sequences were sequenced per donor among 398 genotyped donors of the cohort, with roughly 19% of those sequences being non-productive.

The cohort was made up of around 720 healthy bone marrow donors. At the time of sampling, all cohort members were nominally healthy, though unrecorded immune exposures were likely present. The donor tested CMV seronegative and was one of the 352 seronegative cohort members. Every donor gave a peripheral blood sample, and the peripheral blood mononuclear cells from that sample were used for TCR beta sequencing. Genomic DNA extraction from the blood cell samples was performed with the Qiagen DNeasy Blood Extraction Kit. Libraries were constructed by the immunoSEQ multiplex PCR assay. For the multiplex PCR, a mixture combining 60 forward primers for TCR Vbeta segments and 13 reverse primers for TCR Jbeta segments was used. The CDR3 region of rearranged TCR beta genes was amplified from genomic DNA with a multiplex PCR assay. The amplified TCR beta libraries were sequenced on the Illumina HiSeq System as 87-base-pair reads. As for how the authors treated the data: A later analysis tallied roughly 76 million unique TCR beta chains across the 666 repertoires, and around 9.9 million of those chains were shared by two or more donors. Raw reads were error-corrected and collapsed into unique sequences with a nearest-neighbor algorithm that merged closely related sequences to remove PCR and sequencing errors. Alignment of CDR3 sequences to IMGT reference sequences was used to assign V, D and J gene segments. For a sequence to be retained, a match of at least six nucleotides to both a V gene segment and a J gene segment was required. A rearrangement counted as productive if the CDR3 had no stop codons and remained in frame with V and J, and every other rearrangement counted as non-productive. Following IMGT convention, CDR3 was defined as the stretch from the second conserved V-encoded cysteine to the conserved J-encoded phenylalanine. In an earlier analysis of more than 550 of the donors, sequences lacking an unambiguous match to a single V gene segment were excluded. In an earlier analysis of 587 of the donors, V segments were called functional above 56.7% productive rearrangements and were called segregating when the between-donor standard deviation exceeded 5%. A statistical classification framework was built for diagnosing cytomegalovirus status from the catalog of TCR beta chain sequences. In a later analysis, TCR nucleotide sequences were compared against IMGT/GENE-DB human TR gene sequences so that V and J genes could be assigned. In a later analysis, CDR3 sequences and most-parsimonious VDJ recombination scenarios were assigned using the TCRdist pipeline. In a later analysis, every TCR beta chain was defined by the combination of its CDR3 amino acid sequence and its V-gene family, and reads without a unique V-gene family were dropped. To address suspected cross-contamination and a sequencing artifact, a later analysis removed a few hundred highly shared, low-generation-probability nucleotide sequences. In a later analysis, a clonal expansion index for each public chain was calculated from normalized within-repertoire ranks of inferred template counts. In a later analysis, generation probabilities were computed using a VDJ recombination model fitted to out-of-frame rearrangements, and the results were checked against IGoR. A later analysis scored TCR-TCR, TCR-HLA and TCR-CMV co-occurrence with hypergeometric tests, applying a repertoire-size bias correction to TCR pairs. False discovery rates were estimated in a later analysis by permuting HLA or CMV assignments 20 times. A later analysis grouped co-occurring TCRs with DBSCAN, adding TCRdist sequence similarity when clustering within HLA-allele-positive subsets. Repertoires with fewer than 30,000 or more than 120,000 public chains, plus five repertoires with anomalous nucleotide sharing, were excluded from co-occurrence clustering. Here the immuneACCESS table is served through TCRdb, limited to in-frame sequences with V and J called. Missing clones are a known gap in these copies; in checked studies unresolved V genes cover under half, and the rest lacks a known reason. D and trimming were read from the DNA, whereas the V and J calls and clone size are those reported in that table. The table for this sample lists more than 60,000 clones. The top ten clonotypes cover more than 15% of the sample.

The study at large found these results: In vitro tests confirmed that three of the cytomegalovirus-associated TCR beta chains recognize cytomegalovirus antigens. A later analysis reported that several top co-occurrence clusters appeared linked to parvovirus B19, influenza, CMV and Epstein-Barr virus. The study listed around 160 TCR beta chains as associated with cytomegalovirus. In this cohort, only TCR beta chains were sequenced, and detectable features were limited by the absence of alpha or paired-chain data. When HLA alleles, especially DR and DQ, strongly co-occurred, TCR associations were difficult to assign to individual alleles. In both the original and validation cohorts, the classifier was reported to diagnose cytomegalovirus status with high specificity and sensitivity. In a later analysis, most CMV-associated TCR beta chains were found to appear HLA-restricted, with HLA associations seemingly driven largely by CMV exposure. A later analysis found that TCR association rates varied across HLA loci, with DRB1 alleles showing the most associated TCRs and HLA-C alleles the fewest. It was suggested by the authors that the approach could potentially be generalized to other disease states and immunological phenotypes. For the cohort, immune exposure information was limited to CMV serostatus. In a later analysis, HLA-associated TCR beta chains were found to be more clonally expanded and to have lower generation probabilities than equally common non-associated chains. Sequencing depth was assumed to be roughly uniform across donors in the presence/absence analyses, though that assumption may not hold. Because some donors lacked HLA typing at each locus, the association tests relied only on the typed subset. Because counts were too low, about 17 rarely observed V segments, including chromosome 9 orphons, were excluded from the earlier analysis of 500 to 700 of the donors. A further reported finding was that TCR beta sequences accurately predicted the HLA-A and HLA-B alleles for most subjects in the first cohort. At a false discovery rate of 0.05, a later analysis linked 16,951 TCR beta sequences to specific HLA alleles. A cluster of highly shared sequence variants was judged likely to be a technical artifact of the sequencing pipeline. An earlier analysis of some 590 of the donors showed that most TCR beta V segments appeared in productive rearrangements either about 87% or about 30% of the time, which broadly matched IMGT annotations. A later genetic analysis reported fewer N-insertions in productive TCRs among donors in an Asian-associated ancestry cluster than the approximately 670-donor mean. Correlated functional status among segregating V segments might reflect linkage disequilibrium, but an unknown experimental factor could not be ruled out. A later genetic analysis associated a missense DCLRE1C variant with V-gene and J-gene trimming of TCR beta chains, and an independent cohort replicated the association. Most TCR sequences were seen in very few donors, while some public TCRs were found in many individuals.

In the case of this clone: The target of this receptor is not known.

This TCR was sampled from a boy aged 5-17 years in good health and CMV-seronegative. The sequencing input was PBMCs.

The bases read TGTGCTAGTGGTTCAGGGACAGGGGGTTCTTTGGATGGCTACACCTTC. It encodes CASGSGTGGSLDGYTF. The chain joins TRBV12-5 to TRBJ1-2; 11 central nucleotides agree with TRBD1. The germline V gene provides CDR1 LGHNT and CDR2 FRNRAP. The CDR3 has 16 amino acids, counting the end cysteine and phenylalanine. Only the CDR3 DNA stays, 48 bases, in frame from base 1. The germline V end is reduced by 4 bases and the J end by 6 bases; junction bases left unmatched: 10.